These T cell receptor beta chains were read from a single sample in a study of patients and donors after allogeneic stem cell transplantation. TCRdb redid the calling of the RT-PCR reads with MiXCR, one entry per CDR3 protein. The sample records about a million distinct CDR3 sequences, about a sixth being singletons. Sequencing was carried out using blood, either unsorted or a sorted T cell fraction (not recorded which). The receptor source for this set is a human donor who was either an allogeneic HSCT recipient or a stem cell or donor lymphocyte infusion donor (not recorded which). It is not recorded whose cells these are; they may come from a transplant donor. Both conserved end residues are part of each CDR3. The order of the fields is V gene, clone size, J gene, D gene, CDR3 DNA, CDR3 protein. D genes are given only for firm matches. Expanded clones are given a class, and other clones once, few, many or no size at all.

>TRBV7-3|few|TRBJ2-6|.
TGTGCCAGCAGCTCCAAGGAGCGGCCCTCTGGGGCCAACGTCCTGACTTTC
CASSSKERPSGANVLTF
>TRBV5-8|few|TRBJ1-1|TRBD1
TGTGCCAGCAGCTCTAACTCCGGGACAGGGAACACTGAAGCTTTCTTT
CASSSNSGTGNTEAFF
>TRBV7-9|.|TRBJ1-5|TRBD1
TGTGCCACCAGGACAGGGGAGGGTCAGCCCCAGCATTTT
CATRTGEGQPQHF
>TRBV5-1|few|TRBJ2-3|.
TGCGCCAGCAGCAGGGGGGACTCGAACTTTGGCACAGATACGCAGTATTTT
CASSRGDSNFGTDTQYF
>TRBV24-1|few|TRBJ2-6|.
TGTGCCACCAGTGATTTGGGTCAGGTCGGTGGAGCCAACGTCCTGACTTTC
CATSDLGQVGGANVLTF
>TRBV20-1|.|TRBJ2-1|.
TGCAGTGCTAGAATTTCGACGGAGCAGTTCTTC
CSARISTEQFF
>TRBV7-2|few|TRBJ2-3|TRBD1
TGTGCCAGCAGCTTACGGGACAGGGCGTGGGCGGATACGCAGTATTTT
CASSLRDRAWADTQYF
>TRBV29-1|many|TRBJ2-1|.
TGCAGCGTTGTTGTGACGGGGGCCTACAATGAGCAGTTCTTC
CSVVVTGAYNEQFF
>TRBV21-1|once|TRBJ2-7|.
TGTGCCAGCAGCAATACTAGGACTAGCGGGATCTACGAGCAGTACTTC
CASSNTRTSGIYEQYF
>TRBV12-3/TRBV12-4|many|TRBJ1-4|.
TGTGCCAGCAGTCGCAGGACCACAACTAATGAAAAACTGTTTTTT
CASSRRTTTNEKLFF
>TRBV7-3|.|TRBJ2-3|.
TGTGCCAGCAGCTTATGGTCAGGGAGGACAGATACGCAGTATTTT
CASSLWSGRTDTQYF
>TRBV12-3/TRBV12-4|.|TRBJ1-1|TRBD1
TGTGCCAGCAGTTTAGCCGGGGACAGGGCGAACACTGAAGCTTTCTTT
CASSLAGDRANTEAFF
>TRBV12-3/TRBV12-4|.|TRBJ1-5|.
TGTGCCAGCAGTTTAGTGGGGCCGGGCAATCAGCCCCAGCATTTT
CASSLVGPGNQPQHF
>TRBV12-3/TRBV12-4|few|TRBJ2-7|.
TGTGCCAGCAGTTCAACAGGGCCCAGCTCCTACGAGCAGTACTTC
CASSSTGPSSYEQYF
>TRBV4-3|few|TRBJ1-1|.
TGCGCCAGCAGCGCCGACAGATTTGAAGCTTTCTTT
CASSADRFEAFF
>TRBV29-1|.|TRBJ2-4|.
TGCAGCGTTGGCACCCTAGCCAAAAACATTCAGTACTTC
CSVGTLAKNIQYF
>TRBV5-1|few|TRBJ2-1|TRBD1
TGCGCCAGCAGCGTTCGACAGGGTCAGCAGTTCTTC
CASSVRQGQQFF
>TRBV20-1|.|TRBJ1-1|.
TGCAGTGCCCACCCGGGGGGCACTGAAGCTTTCTTT
CSAHPGGTEAFF
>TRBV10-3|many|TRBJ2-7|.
TGTGCCATCAGTGATACAGCAGGGGTACCTACCTACGAGCAGTACTTC
CAISDTAGVPTYEQYF
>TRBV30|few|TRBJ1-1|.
TGTGCCTGGAGGGAAAGGTGGAACACTGAAGCTTTCTTT
CAWRERWNTEAFF
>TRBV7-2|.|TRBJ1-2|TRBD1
TGTGCCAGCAGCTTAAATGATCCAGGGGGACGTGGCTACACCTTC
CASSLNDPGGRGYTF
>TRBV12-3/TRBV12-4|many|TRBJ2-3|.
TGTGCCAGCAGCCGCGACACAAGAACGGATACGCAGTATTTT
CASSRDTRTDTQYF
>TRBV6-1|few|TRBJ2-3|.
TGTGCCAGCGGGCGGGGGCCAACCACAGATACGCAGTATTTT
CASGRGPTTDTQYF
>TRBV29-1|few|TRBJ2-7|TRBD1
TGCAGCGTTGAAGGTCCAGGGGGATACGAGCAGTACTTC
CSVEGPGGYEQYF
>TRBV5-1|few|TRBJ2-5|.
TGCGCCAGCAGGAATGGCCGGGAGGAGACCCAGTACTTC
CASRNGREETQYF
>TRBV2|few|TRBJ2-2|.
TGTGCCAGCAGTGAGACAGGGAACACCGGGGAGCTGTTTTTT
CASSETGNTGELFF
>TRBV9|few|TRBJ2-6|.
TGTGCCAGCAGCGTAGTCCGCTCTGGGGCCAACGTCCTGACTTTC
CASSVVRSGANVLTF